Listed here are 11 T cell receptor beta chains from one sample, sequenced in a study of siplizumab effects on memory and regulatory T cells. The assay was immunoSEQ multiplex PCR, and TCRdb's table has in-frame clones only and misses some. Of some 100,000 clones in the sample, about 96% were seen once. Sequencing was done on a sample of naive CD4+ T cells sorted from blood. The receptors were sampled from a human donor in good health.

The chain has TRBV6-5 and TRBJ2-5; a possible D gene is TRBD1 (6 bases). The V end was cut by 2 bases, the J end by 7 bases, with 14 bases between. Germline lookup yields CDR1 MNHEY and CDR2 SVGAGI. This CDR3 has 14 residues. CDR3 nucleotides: TGTGCCAGCAGTTACAGACAGGTCTTGGGGACCCAGTACTTC. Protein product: CASSYRQVLGTQYF.

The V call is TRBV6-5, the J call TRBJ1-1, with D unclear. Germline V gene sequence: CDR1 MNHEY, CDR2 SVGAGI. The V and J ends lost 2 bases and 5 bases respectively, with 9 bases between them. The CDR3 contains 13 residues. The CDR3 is CASSYLGWTEAFF. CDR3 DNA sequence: TGTGCCAGCAGTTACCTCGGGTGGACTGAAGCTTTCTTT.

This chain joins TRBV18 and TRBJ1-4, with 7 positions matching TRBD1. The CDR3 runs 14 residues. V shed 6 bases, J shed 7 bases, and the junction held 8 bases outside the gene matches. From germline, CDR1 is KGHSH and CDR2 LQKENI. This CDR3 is CASSAGTVSEKLFF. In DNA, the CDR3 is TGTGCCAGCTCCGCCGGGACAGTCAGTGAAAAACTGTTTTTT.

The CDR3 is CASSYMPGYEQYF. The CDR3 region has the DNA TGTGCCAGCAGTTACATGCCAGGATACGAGCAGTACTTC. This chain connects TRBV6-6 to TRBJ2-7; D unclear. The CDR3 loop spans 13 amino acids. Germline CDR1 MNHNY, CDR2 SVGAGI (reference sequence). The V end lost 2 bases, the J end lost 4 bases, and 9 bases lay between the germline ends.

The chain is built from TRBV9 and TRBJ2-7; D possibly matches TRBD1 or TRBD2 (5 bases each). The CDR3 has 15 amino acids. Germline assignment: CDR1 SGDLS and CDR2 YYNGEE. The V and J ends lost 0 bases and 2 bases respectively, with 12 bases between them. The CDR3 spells CASSVGDGLTYEQYF. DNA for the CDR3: TGTGCCAGCAGCGTAGGGGACGGCTTGACCTACGAGCAGTACTTC.

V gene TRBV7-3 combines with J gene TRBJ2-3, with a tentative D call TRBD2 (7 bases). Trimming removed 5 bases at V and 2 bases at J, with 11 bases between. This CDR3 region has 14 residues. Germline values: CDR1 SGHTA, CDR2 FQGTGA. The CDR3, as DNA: TGTGCCAGCAGCGCGGGGGCAAACACAGATACGCAGTATTTT. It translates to CASSAGANTDTQYF.

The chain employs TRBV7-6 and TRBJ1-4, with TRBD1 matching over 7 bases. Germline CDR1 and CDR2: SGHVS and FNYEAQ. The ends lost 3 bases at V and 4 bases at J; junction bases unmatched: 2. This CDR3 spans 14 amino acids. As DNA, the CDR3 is TGTGCCAGCAGCTTCGGGACAGTTAATGAAAAACTGTTTTTT. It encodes CASSFGTVNEKLFF.

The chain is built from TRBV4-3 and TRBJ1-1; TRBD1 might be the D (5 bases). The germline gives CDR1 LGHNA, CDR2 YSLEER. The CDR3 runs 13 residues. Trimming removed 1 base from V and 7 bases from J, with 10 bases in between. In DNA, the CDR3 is TGCGCCAGCAGCCAAGCCCCGACAGATGAAGCTTTCTTT. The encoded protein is CASSQAPTDEAFF.

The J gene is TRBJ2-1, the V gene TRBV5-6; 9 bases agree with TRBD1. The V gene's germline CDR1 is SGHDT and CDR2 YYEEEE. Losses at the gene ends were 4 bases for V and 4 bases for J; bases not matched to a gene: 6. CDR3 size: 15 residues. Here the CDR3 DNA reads TGTGCCAGCAGCAGGACAGGGGACGCGTACAATGAGCAGTTCTTC. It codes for CASSRTGDAYNEQFF.

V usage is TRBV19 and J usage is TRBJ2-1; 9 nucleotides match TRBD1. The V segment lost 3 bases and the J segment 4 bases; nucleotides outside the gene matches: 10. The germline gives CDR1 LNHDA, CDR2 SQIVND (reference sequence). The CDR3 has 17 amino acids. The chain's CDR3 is CASSISIGTGYYNEQFF. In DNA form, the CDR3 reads TGTGCCAGTAGTATCTCCATTGGGACAGGGTATTACAATGAGCAGTTCTTC.

The CDR3 DNA sequence: TGTGCTAGTGGTTTTAACACAGATACGCAGTATTTT. It is translated as CASGFNTDTQYF. The chain carries TRBV12-5 and TRBJ2-3; D gene ambiguous. V shed 3 bases and J shed 2 bases, with 3 bases lying between them. The CDR3 loop spans 12 amino acids. CDR1 and CDR2 from the germline V gene are LGHNT and FRNRAP.